Each of the 18 T cell receptor beta chains below was sequenced from the same sample in a study of beta chain features in type 1 diabetes. Reverse transcription of all isolated RNA meant that expressed TCRB transcripts were sequenced. TCRdb's copy holds only in-frame clones and misses some; the assay was immunoSEQ multiplex PCR. The sample shows roughly 450,000 clones, more than 9.5% of them seen only once. Sequencing input: naive CD4+ T cells from blood. The receptors here all came from a young woman in good health.

This chain uses TRBV27 with TRBJ2-1; TRBD2 matches at 11 bases. V shed 8 bases and J 4 bases; nucleotides not matched to a gene: 7. CDR3 length: 15 residues. Germline V gene sequence: CDR1 MNHEY, CDR2 SMNVEV (reference sequence). The CDR3 loop is CASRRLAGGYNEQFF. The CDR3 coding sequence is TGTGCCAGCCGCCGCCTAGCGGGGGGTTACAATGAGCAGTTCTTC.

This clone was recorded many times. This chain connects TRBV15 to TRBJ2-7; TRBD1 aligns across 7 bases. The CDR3 contains 13 residues. Germline V gene lookup returns CDR1 LNHNV and CDR2 YYDKDF (reference sequence). V shed 4 bases and J 2 bases; nucleotides not matched to a gene: 2. The CDR3 spells CATSKGQTYEQYV. The CDR3 DNA sequence: TGTGCCACCAGCAAGGGACAGACCTACGAGCAGTACGTC.

CDR3 sequence: CASSQATDTQYF. The CDR3 DNA reads as TGTGCCAGCAGCCAAGCTACAGATACGCAGTATTTT. The J gene is TRBJ2-3, the V gene TRBV5-4, with unresolved D. Trimming stripped 4 bases from V and 3 bases from J, with 6 bases between. There are 12 residues in the CDR3. In germline, CDR1 is SGHNT, CDR2 YYREEE (reference sequence).

This clone was seen only a few times. The chain uses TRBV29-1 and TRBJ2-2; no reliable D call. The germline CDR1 and CDR2 sequences are SQVTM and ANQGSEA. This CDR3 has 15 residues. V was trimmed by 2 bases and J by 1 base, leaving 11 bases between them. For the CDR3, the DNA is TGCAGCGTTGAAATTGGAAGTCTGAACACCGGGGAGCTGTTTTTT. This encodes CSVEIGSLNTGELFF.

This clone turned up a few times. The chain recombines TRBV19 with TRBJ2-4; the match to TRBD1 covers 7 bases. The CDR3 length is 14 residues. V trimming: 10 bases; J trimming: 6 bases; junction bases outside the gene matches: 12. The V gene's germline CDR1 is LNHDA and CDR2 SQIVND (reference sequence). The CDR3 DNA follows: TGTGCCACCTCGAACCTGGACAGGCGAAACATTCAGTACTTC. It codes for CATSNLDRRNIQYF.

The chain joins TRBV4-1 to TRBJ2-1; 10 bases agree with TRBD2. The CDR3 is 18 residues long. CDR1 and CDR2 from the germline V gene are MGHRA and YSYEKL. Trimming took 0 bases from V and 5 from J; bases not matched to a gene: 10. CDR3 nucleotide sequence: TGCGCCAGCAGCCAAGAACCCCTCGAACTAGCGGGGAACAATGAGCAGTTCTTC. Encoded protein: CASSQEPLELAGNNEQFF.

V is TRBV7-2 and J is TRBJ2-7; TRBD1 might be the D (5 bases). Germline CDR1 reads SGHTA; CDR2 reads FQGNSA. V shed 5 bases and J shed 4 bases, with 15 bases lying between them. The CDR3 has 14 amino acids. The DNA for the CDR3 is TGTGCCAGCAGCCCTCGGCAGGGTGGTTACGAGCAGTACTTC. Its translation: CASSPRQGGYEQYF. The complete variable domain, with remaining parts taken from reference TRBV7-2 and TRBJ2-7, reads GAGVSQSPSNKVTEKGKDVELRCDPISGHTALYWYRQSLGQGLEFLIYFQGNSAPDKSGLPSDRFSAERTGGSVSTLTIQRTQQEDSAVYLCASSPRQGGYEQYFGPGTRLTVT.

This sequence joins TRBV7-9 and TRBJ2-3; D gene unclear. V gave up 1 base and J gave up 4 bases, with 6 bases separating them. Germline-derived CDR1 and CDR2 are SEHNR and FQNEAQ (reference sequence). The CDR3 is made up of 13 amino acids. The chain's CDR3 is CASSLVFADTQYF. For the CDR3, the DNA is TGTGCCAGCAGCTTAGTTTTCGCAGATACGCAGTATTTT.

This clone was counted a few times. V usage is TRBV7-2 and J usage is TRBJ2-7, with D possibly called TRBD1 or TRBD2 (5 bases each). Germline-derived CDR1 and CDR2 are SGHTA and FQGNSA. V shed 1 base and J shed 1 base, with 11 bases lying between them. This CDR3 contains 15 residues. The CDR3 here is CASSLVGDGSYEQYV. DNA for the CDR3: TGTGCCAGCAGCTTAGTAGGGGACGGGTCCTACGAGCAGTACGTC.

A few counts support this clone. The gene calls are TRBV6-5 and TRBJ2-1; D possibly corresponds to TRBD1 (6 bases). The V end lost 6 bases, the J end lost 7 bases, and 10 bases lay between the germline ends. From germline, CDR1 is MNHEY and CDR2 SVGAGI. The CDR3 extends over 12 amino acids. CDR3 bases: TGTGCCAGCAGCCACAGGGAAAATGAGCAGTTCTTC. Its translation is CASSHRENEQFF.

The genes are TRBV29-1 and TRBJ1-1; D uncertain. Germline lookup yields CDR1 SQVTM and CDR2 ANQGSEA. V was shortened by 1 base and J by 10 bases, with 13 bases between the two germline ends. There are 12 residues in the CDR3. In nucleotides, the CDR3 is TGCAGCGTTGAAGGTCGCGGTACGGGAGCTTTCTTT. The encoded protein is CSVEGRGTGAFF. Together with reference TRBV29-1 and TRBJ1-1, the CDR3 gives the full variable domain: SAVISQKPSRDICQRGTSLTIQCQVDSQVTMMFWYRQQPGQSLTLIATANQGSEATYESGFVIDKFPISRPNLTFSTLTVSNMSPEDSSIYLCSVEGRGTGAFFGQGTRLTVV.

This clone was seen only a few times. This chain uses TRBV29-1 with TRBJ2-7; maybe TRBD2 (5 bases). Germline values: CDR1 SQVTM, CDR2 ANQGSEA. This CDR3 has 11 residues. V gave up 7 bases and J gave up 6 bases, with 13 bases separating them. CDR3 amino acids: CSARGLGEQYF. Written as DNA, the CDR3 is TGCAGCGCGAGAGGGCTGGGCGAGCAGTACTTC.

This clone was seen a handful of times. The chain has TRBV5-4 and TRBJ1-2, with unresolved D. The CDR3 consists of 16 residues. Germline CDR1 is SGHNT and CDR2 is YYREEE (reference sequence). Trimming removed 4 bases at V and 4 bases at J, with 20 bases between. The CDR3 region has the DNA TGTGCCAGCAGCCCTGTTCTGTTTGCGGGCGGCTATGGCTACACCTTC. Its translation: CASSPVLFAGGYGYTF.

This clone was detected only a few times. CDR3 nucleotides: TGCGCCAGCAGCCAAGTCAGGGTTTCACCCCTCCACTTT. This sequence encodes CASSQVRVSPLHF. This sequence joins TRBV4-1 and TRBJ1-6; D possibly corresponds to TRBD1 (5 bases). V lost 1 base and J 9 bases, leaving 7 bases between the germline ends. Per germline, CDR1 MGHRA and CDR2 YSYEKL. The CDR3 extends over 13 amino acids.

The gene calls are TRBV18 and TRBJ2-7; D may be TRBD1 (8 bases). This CDR3 has 13 amino acids. Trimming took off 7 bases at V and 2 bases at J, with 12 bases between the two ends. Per germline, CDR1 KGHSH and CDR2 LQKENI. In nucleotides, the CDR3 is TGTGCCAGCTTTACAGGGGGGGCCTACGAGCAGTACTTC. This encodes CASFTGGAYEQYF.

The J gene is TRBJ2-1, the V gene TRBV4-2, with 9 positions matching TRBD2. The CDR3 contains 15 residues. With V trimmed by 0 bases and J by 9 bases, 6 bases remained unmatched. Looked up from germline, CDR1 is LGHNA and CDR2 is YNFKEQ. CDR3 sequence reads: CASSQEASGKLEQFF. DNA of the CDR3: TGTGCCAGCAGCCAAGAGGCTAGCGGGAAACTTGAGCAGTTCTTC.

This clone occurred many times. The chain carries TRBV21-1 and TRBJ2-4; no check of the table's D call, TRBD2, against the DNA was made. TRBV21-1 is described as a pseudogene. This CDR3 contains 19 residues. The CDR3 spells CASSIPEWSGFIAKNIQYF. In nucleotides, the CDR3 is TGTGCCAGCAGCATACCTGAGTGGAGTGGTTTTATAGCCAAAAACATTCAGTACTTC.

This clone was seen only a few times. V usage is TRBV9 and J usage is TRBJ1-2; TRBD1 might be the D (6 bases). Germline CDR1 and CDR2: SGDLS and YYNGEE. V was shortened by 5 bases and J by 4 bases, with 12 bases between the two germline ends. The length of the CDR3 is 13 residues. This CDR3 is CASRQGSSYGYTF. The CDR3, as DNA: TGTGCCAGCAGACAGGGATCTTCCTATGGCTACACCTTC.